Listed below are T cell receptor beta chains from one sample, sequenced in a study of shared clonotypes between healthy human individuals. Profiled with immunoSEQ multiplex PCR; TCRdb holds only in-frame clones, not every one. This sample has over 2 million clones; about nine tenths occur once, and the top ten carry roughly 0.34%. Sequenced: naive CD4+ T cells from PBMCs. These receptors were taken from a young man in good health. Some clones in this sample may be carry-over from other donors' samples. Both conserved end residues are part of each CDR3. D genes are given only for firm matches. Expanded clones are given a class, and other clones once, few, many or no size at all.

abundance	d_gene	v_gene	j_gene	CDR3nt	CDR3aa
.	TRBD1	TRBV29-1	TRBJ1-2	TGCAGCGTTACGGGACAGGGCCAGTGGGGCTACACCTTC	CSVTGQGQWGYTF
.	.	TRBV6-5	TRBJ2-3	TGTGCCAGCAGTTACGGGACCCCCACAGATACGCAGTATTTT	CASSYGTPTDTQYF
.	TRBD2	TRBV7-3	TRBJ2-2	TGTGCCAGCAGCTTGGGACTAGCGAACACCGGGGAGCTGTTTTTT	CASSLGLANTGELFF
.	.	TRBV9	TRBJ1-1	TGTGCCAGCAGCGTGGGACGGGTGAACACTGAAGCTTTCTTT	CASSVGRVNTEAFF
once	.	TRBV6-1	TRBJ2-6	TGTGCCAGCAGTGAAGGGGGGGGGCCTGGGGCCAACGTCCTGACTTTC	CASSEGGGPGANVLTF
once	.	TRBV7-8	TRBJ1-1	TGTGCCAGCAGCAAAGACAGAGACACTGAAGCTTTCTTT	CASSKDRDTEAFF
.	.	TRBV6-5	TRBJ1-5	TGTGCCAGCAGACAGGGTGGCAGGCCCGGGCAGCCCCAGCATTTT	CASRQGGRPGQPQHF
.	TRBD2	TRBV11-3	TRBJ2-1	TGTGCCAGCAGCCGAGGGGCGGGAGGGTATTACAATGAGCAGTTCTTC	CASSRGAGGYYNEQFF
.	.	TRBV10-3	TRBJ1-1	TGTGCCATCAGTCAACAGCAGAACACTGAAGCTTTCTTT	CAISQQQNTEAFF
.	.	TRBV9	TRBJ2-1	TGTGCCAGCAGCGTACAAACCCTTTGGAATGAGCAGTTCTTC	CASSVQTLWNEQFF
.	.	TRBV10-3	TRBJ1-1	TGTGCCATCAGCCCGAGAGAGGGGGAGCGGACTGAAGCTTTCTTT	CAISPREGERTEAFF
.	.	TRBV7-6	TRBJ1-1	TGTGCCAGCAGCTTAGTCAGGGGCACTGAAGCTTTCTTT	CASSLVRGTEAFF
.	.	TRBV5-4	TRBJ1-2	TGTGCCAGCAGCTGGGACGGTGGCAGCGCCTTTGGTGGCTACACCTTC	CASSWDGGSAFGGYTF
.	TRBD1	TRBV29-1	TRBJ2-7	TGCAGCGTTGAAGGGACAGGGATGCACGAGCAGTACTTC	CSVEGTGMHEQYF
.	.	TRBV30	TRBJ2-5	TGTGCCTGGAGTCAACGGGCCTCTCCACAGGGGACCCAGTACTTC	CAWSQRASPQGTQYF
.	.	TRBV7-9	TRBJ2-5	TGTGCCAGCAGCCGTCAGGGGAGGGAGACCCAGTACTTC	CASSRQGRETQYF
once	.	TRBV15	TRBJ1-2	TGTGCCACCAGCAGAGATCGCAGGGCCAACTATGGCTACACCTTC	CATSRDRRANYGYTF
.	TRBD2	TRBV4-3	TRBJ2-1	TGCGCCAGCAGCAAGACTAGCGGGAGTACCTACAATGAGCAGTTCTTC	CASSKTSGSTYNEQFF
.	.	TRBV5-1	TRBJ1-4	TGCGCCAGCAGCTTGGAGGGAATCGGTGAAAAACTGTTTTTT	CASSLEGIGEKLFF